This T cell receptor beta chain came from a study of cytomegalovirus exposure and HLA in healthy donors. Germline CDR1 and CDR2: SQVTM and ANQGSEA. This CDR3 has 14 residues. Trimming removed 6 bases from V and 3 bases from J, with 17 bases in between. In regard to this clone: Its antigen remains unidentified.

Broader study findings: In a later analysis, at a false discovery rate of 0.05, 17,000 or so TCR beta sequences matched HLA alleles. Several of the most significant clusters appeared, in a later analysis, to be linked to common viral pathogens. Listed as cytomegalovirus-associated were over 150 TCR beta chains. For most subjects, TCR beta sequences were reported to predict HLA-A and HLA-B alleles with accuracy.

Primers: 60 Vbeta forward and 13 Jbeta reverse. Some clones are missing from TCRdb's copy, which holds only in-frame ones; the method was immunoSEQ multiplex PCR. This table has around 140,000 clones, 83% appearing once. Sequenced input: PBMCs. The gene calls are TRBV29-1 and TRBJ1-2, with D possibly being TRBD1 (6 bases). This sequence originates from a man aged 40-55 years in good health and CMV-seronegative. The CDR3 DNA sequence: TGCAGCGTATTTAGACAGGAGCAAGACTATGGCTACACCTTC. Amino acids: CSVFRQEQDYGYTF.